This T cell receptor beta chain was recovered during a study of blood T cell repertoires in COVID-19. Study-wide background: Spain, Italy and the United States supplied samples that represented acute and convalescent COVID-19. PBMCs, B-cell-depleted T cells, or T cells provided the cDNA or gDNA that made up the material.

The V and J ends lost 1 base and 7 bases respectively, with 8 bases between them. CDR1 is GTSNPN and CDR2 is SVGIG in the germline V gene (reference sequence). There are 13 residues in the CDR3. As originally analysed: Amplification of reference gene primers was used by the study to estimate nucleated cell counts. Profiled with immunoSEQ multiplex PCR; TCRdb holds only in-frame clones, not every one. For V, J and clone size, that table is used; D and trimming come from the DNA. The sample lists some 140,000 clones, roughly 86% occurring once. This chain connects TRBV30 to TRBJ1-6; D unclear. Sequencing was performed on peripheral blood. This TCR was recovered from a woman in her forties or fifties who had recovered from COVID-19. This chain's CDR3 is CAWSGFGNSPLHF. The CDR3 bases are TGTGCCTGGAGTGGATTCGGGAATTCACCCCTCCACTTT.